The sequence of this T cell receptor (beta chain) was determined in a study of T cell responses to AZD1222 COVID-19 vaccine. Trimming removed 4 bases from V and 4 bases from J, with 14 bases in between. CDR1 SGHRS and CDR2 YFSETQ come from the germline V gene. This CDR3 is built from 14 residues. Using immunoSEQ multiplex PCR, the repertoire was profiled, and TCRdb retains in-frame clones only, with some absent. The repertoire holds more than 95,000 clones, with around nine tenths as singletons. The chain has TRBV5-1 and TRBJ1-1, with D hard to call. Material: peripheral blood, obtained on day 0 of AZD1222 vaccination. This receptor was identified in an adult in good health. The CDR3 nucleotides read TGCGCCAGCAGCAGGGATCGGCGGAGCACTGAAGCTTTCTTT. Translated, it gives CASSRDRRSTEAFF.